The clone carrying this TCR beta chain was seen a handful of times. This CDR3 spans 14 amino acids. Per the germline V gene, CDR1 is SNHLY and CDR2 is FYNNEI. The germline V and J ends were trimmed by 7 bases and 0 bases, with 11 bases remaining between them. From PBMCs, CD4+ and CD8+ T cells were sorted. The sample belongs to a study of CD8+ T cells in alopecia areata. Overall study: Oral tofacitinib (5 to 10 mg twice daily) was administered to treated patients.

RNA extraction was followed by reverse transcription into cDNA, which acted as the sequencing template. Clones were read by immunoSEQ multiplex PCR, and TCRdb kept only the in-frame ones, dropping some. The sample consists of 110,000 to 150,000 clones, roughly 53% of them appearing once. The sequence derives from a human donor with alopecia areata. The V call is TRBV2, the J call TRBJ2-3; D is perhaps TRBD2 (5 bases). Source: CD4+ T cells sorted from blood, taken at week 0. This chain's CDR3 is CASTWETSTDTQYF. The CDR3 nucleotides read TGTGCCAGCACGTGGGAGACTAGCACAGATACGCAGTATTTT.